This record covers a single T cell receptor beta chain. Antigen unknown. The sample belongs to a study of vaccination effects on CD4 cells after COVID-19. The overall study: The participants, recipients of two vaccine doses, got either BNT162b2 or mRNA-1273. Study-wide points: Clones induced by infection and by vaccine showed marked clonal contraction late after vaccination. There were few convalescent patients in the study and no early post-infection timepoints.

Looked up from germline, CDR1 is LGHDT and CDR2 is YNNKEL (reference sequence). This CDR3 is built from 14 residues. V dropped 6 bases and J dropped 3; count of bases not matched to a gene: 5. Produced via immunoSEQ multiplex PCR; TCRdb's table is partial and in-frame only. In the table there are around 19,000 clones, 70% of which are singletons. Pools of viral peptides were used by the ViraFEST assay to expand antigen-specific CD4+ T cells ahead of sequencing. After roughly 9 days in culture, the CD4+ T cells were isolated. Nucleocapsid antibody tests were negative, and the vaccine recipients had no prior SARS-CoV-2 infection.

V is TRBV3-1 (or the pseudogene TRBV3-2) and J is TRBJ2-5; 9 positions agree with TRBD2. The sample consisted of CD4+ T cells from PBMCs cultured with HCoV-229E spike peptides, taken before COVID-19 vaccination. The sequence came from a human donor who received a COVID-19 vaccine. The CDR3 coding sequence is TGTGCCAGCAGGCGCGGGGGGGCCGAAGAGACCCAGTACTTC. Its protein product is CASRRGGAEETQYF.